Presented here are 31 T cell receptor beta chains from one specimen sequenced in a study of T cell changes during pregnancy in multiple sclerosis. The assay was immunoSEQ multiplex PCR, and TCRdb's table has in-frame clones only and misses some. The table lists about 59,000 clones, 85% to 95% of them singletons. The input for sequencing was CD4+ T cells from peripheral blood mononuclear cells, taken before pregnancy. All receptors come from a female donor with multiple sclerosis, enrolled in a pregnancy study.

This chain uses TRBV6-6 with TRBJ2-1; D gene uncertain. Trimming cost V 5 bases and J 10 bases, with 18 bases left between them. The length of the CDR3 is 14 residues. Per germline, CDR1 MNHNY and CDR2 SVGAGI (reference sequence). CDR3 DNA sequence: TGTGCCAGCAGTAACACGGTCCGGGTCCGGGAGCAGTTCTTC. Residues: CASSNTVRVREQFF.

The chain's CDR3 is CASSGTGGTSYEQYF. In DNA form, the CDR3 reads TGTGCCAGCAGCGGCACCGGGGGGACTAGCTACGAGCAGTACTTC. The J gene is TRBJ2-7, the V gene TRBV5-5; TRBD2 aligns across 8 bases. The CDR3 totals 15 residues. The trim removed 4 bases at V and 3 bases at J, leaving 9 bases unmatched. The germline CDR1 and CDR2 sequences are SGHKS and YYEKEE (reference sequence). Supplemented by reference TRBV5-5 and TRBJ2-7, the full variable domain reads DAGVTQSPTHLIKTRGQQVTLRCSPISGHKSVSWYQQVLGQGPQFIFQYYEKEERGRGNFPDRFSARQFPNYSSELNVNALLLGDSALYLCASSGTGGTSYEQYFGPGTRLTVT.

The rearrangement uses TRBV5-5 and TRBJ2-3; 9 nucleotides agree with TRBD2. This CDR3 is built from 16 residues. Germline values: CDR1 SGHKS, CDR2 YYEKEE (reference sequence). V shed 1 base, J shed 0 bases, and the junction held 3 bases outside the gene matches. The CDR3 nucleotides are TGTGCCAGCAGCTTGTTAGCGGGAGTGAGCACAGATACGCAGTATTTT. Translation: CASSLLAGVSTDTQYF.

The chain has TRBV2 and TRBJ1-3; 7 bases match TRBD1. The CDR3 sequence is 15 residues long. After removal of 8 bases from V and 2 bases from J, the junction contained 9 bases not matched to a gene. CDR1 is SNHLY and CDR2 is FYNNEI in the germline V gene. In DNA, the CDR3 is TGTGCCAGCTTACGTGACAGGGCCACTGGAAACACCATATATTTT. Translation gives CASLRDRATGNTIYF.

The chain joins TRBV5-1 to TRBJ1-3, with a weak D call TRBD1 (5 bases). CDR1 is SGHRS, CDR2 YFSETQ, per germline. V was shortened by 0 bases and J by 9 bases, with 10 bases between the two germline ends. The CDR3 runs to 13 residues. CDR3: CASSLALGGTIYF. As DNA, the CDR3 is TGCGCCAGCAGCTTGGCCCTGGGGGGCACCATATATTTT.

The rearrangement links TRBV11-2 to TRBJ1-4; D remains unclear. V dropped 2 bases and J dropped 4 bases, with 8 bases sitting between them. The CDR3 is 14 residues long. Germline V lookup: CDR1 SGHAT, CDR2 FQNNGV. The CDR3 sequence: CASSLRSFNEKLFF. The CDR3 DNA reads as TGTGCCAGCAGCTTACGGTCGTTTAATGAAAAACTGTTTTTT.

The chain carries TRBV5-4 and TRBJ2-7; 11 bases match TRBD1. This CDR3 is built from 16 residues. CDR1 is SGHNT, CDR2 YYREEE, per germline (reference sequence). V gave up 4 bases and J gave up 4 bases; unmatched junction bases: 10. The CDR3 loop reads CASSKPGQGVVYEQYF. In DNA, the CDR3 is TGTGCCAGCAGCAAACCGGGACAGGGGGTTGTTTACGAGCAGTACTTC. Complete variable domain (other parts from reference TRBV5-4 and TRBJ2-7): ETGVTQSPTHLIKTRGQQVTLRCSSQSGHNTVSWYQQALGQGPQFIFQYYREEENGRGNFPPRFSGLQFPNYSSELNVNALELDDSALYLCASSKPGQGVVYEQYFGPGTRLTVT.

The chain links TRBV28 to TRBJ2-5; 14 positions agree with TRBD2. This CDR3 is 19 amino acids long. Germline-derived CDR1 and CDR2 are MDHEN and SYDVKM. Trimming cost V 5 bases and J 1 base; bases outside gene matches: 12. This CDR3 reads CASSLGATSGRGGQETQYF. The CDR3 DNA is TGTGCCAGCAGTCTCGGCGCGACTAGCGGGAGGGGGGGCCAAGAGACCCAGTACTTC.

The V and J genes are TRBV21-1 and TRBJ1-5; the D call TRBD1 from the table was never checked on the DNA. TRBV21-1 is described as a pseudogene. This CDR3 is built from 16 residues. DNA for the CDR3: TGTGCCAGCAGCAAAGTCGCGGGACAGGGGAATCAGCCCCAGCATTTT. The encoded protein is CASSKVAGQGNQPQHF.

The rearrangement joins TRBV7-9 to TRBJ2-1; 11 nucleotides match TRBD2. Germline loops: CDR1 SEHNR, CDR2 FQNEAQ (reference sequence). With 1 base clipped from V and 7 bases from J, the junction kept 3 bases outside the gene matches. The CDR3 has 15 residues. CDR3 nucleotides: TGTGCCAGCAGCTTAGGTAGCGGGAGGGTAAATGAGCAGTTCTTC. Protein sequence: CASSLGSGRVNEQFF.

The rearrangement uses TRBV11-1 and TRBJ2-1, with D tentatively TRBD1 (6 bases). CDR1 SGHAT and CDR2 FQDESV come from the germline V gene (reference sequence). The CDR3 is 16 residues long. V shed 0 bases and J shed 4 bases, with 13 bases lying between them. The CDR3 sequence is CASSLAQGSVYNEQFF. DNA for the CDR3: TGTGCCAGCAGCTTAGCGCAGGGGTCCGTGTACAATGAGCAGTTCTTC.

The chain is built from TRBV5-4 and TRBJ1-1; perhaps TRBD1 as D (6 bases). This CDR3 is built from 14 residues. The V end lost 0 bases, the J end lost 3 bases, and 9 bases lay between the germline ends. The germline V gene encodes CDR1 SGHNT and CDR2 YYREEE (reference sequence). CDR3 bases: TGTGCCAGCAGCTTGGGCAGGGGTTACACTGAAGCTTTCTTT. Amino acid sequence: CASSLGRGYTEAFF.

This chain uses TRBV18 with TRBJ2-3; the D gene is possibly TRBD2 (6 bases). This CDR3 has 16 residues. Per germline, CDR1 KGHSH and CDR2 LQKENI. Trimming took off 3 bases at V and 0 bases at J, with 13 bases between the two ends. CDR3: CASSPSGIFSTDTQYF. The CDR3 nucleotides are TGTGCCAGCTCACCTAGCGGAATCTTTAGCACAGATACGCAGTATTTT.

This clone was detected only once. V is TRBV19 and J is TRBJ2-3; 7 bases agree with TRBD2. The CDR3 extends over 17 amino acids. V trimming: 2 bases; J trimming: 4 bases; junction bases outside the gene matches: 12. Germline CDR1 is LNHDA and CDR2 is SQIVND (reference sequence). The CDR3 sequence is CASSIKGAGRPPDTQYF. In nucleotides, the CDR3 is TGTGCCAGTAGTATAAAGGGAGCGGGACGTCCCCCAGATACGCAGTATTTT.

The rearrangement joins TRBV28 to TRBJ2-3, with TRBD2 matching 7 bases. Unmatched junction bases numbered 4, after V lost 4 bases and J lost 0 bases. Germline-derived CDR1 and CDR2 are MDHEN and SYDVKM. The CDR3 extends over 15 amino acids. The CDR3 loop reads CASSSNSGSTDTQYF. CDR3 nucleotides: TGTGCCAGCAGTTCAAATAGCGGGAGCACAGATACGCAGTATTTT.

V gene TRBV2 combines with J gene TRBJ2-7, with 8 bases lining up with TRBD1. The V and J ends lost 8 bases and 3 bases, in that order; junction bases with no gene match: 12. Germline CDR1 SNHLY, CDR2 FYNNEI. The CDR3 totals 15 residues. CDR3: CASSQPGTGRYEQYF. The CDR3 DNA follows: TGTGCCAGCTCCCAACCGGGGACAGGCCGCTACGAGCAGTACTTC.

The rearrangement links TRBV19 to TRBJ1-1, with a tentative D call TRBD1 (5 bases). Germline CDR1 and CDR2: LNHDA and SQIVND (reference sequence). The V and J ends lost 7 bases and 0 bases respectively, with 21 bases between them. This CDR3 spans 17 amino acids. CDR3 protein: CASTWGSRGMLNTEAFF. The DNA for the CDR3 is TGTGCCAGTACCTGGGGGTCCCGGGGGATGTTGAACACTGAAGCTTTCTTT. Complete variable domain (other parts from reference TRBV19 and TRBJ1-1): DGGITQSPKYLFRKEGQNVTLSCEQNLNHDAMYWYRQDPGQGLRLIYYSQIVNDFQKGDIAEGYSVSREKKESFPLTVTSAQKNPTAFYLCASTWGSRGMLNTEAFFGQGTRLTVV.

This chain connects TRBV11-3 to TRBJ2-3; 8 nucleotides agree with TRBD2. This CDR3 has 17 residues. J was trimmed by 1 base and V by 3 bases; bases with no gene match: 9. Germline-derived CDR1 and CDR2 are SGHNT and YENEEA. The CDR3 sequence is CASSLDTIAGRTDTQYF. In nucleotides, the CDR3 is TGTGCCAGCAGCTTGGATACTATAGCGGGACGCACAGATACGCAGTATTTT.

This rearrangement joins TRBV14 to TRBJ2-1; D is ambiguous. Germline lookup yields CDR1 SGHDN and CDR2 FVKESK. This CDR3 comprises 15 residues. Trimming left V 3 bases short and J 2 bases short, with 11 bases between. The CDR3 spells CASSHPGLPYNEQFF. In DNA, the CDR3 is TGTGCCAGCAGCCACCCCGGGTTGCCCTACAATGAGCAGTTCTTC.

The gene calls are TRBV6-5 and TRBJ2-7, with 12 bases that match TRBD2. The junction had 7 bases not matched to a gene; V was cut back by 2 bases and J by 5 bases. The CDR3 extends over 16 amino acids. In germline, CDR1 is MNHEY, CDR2 SVGAGI. In DNA form, the CDR3 reads TGTGCCAGCAGTTACCGGACTAGCGGGGAGGTCCACGAGCAGTACTTC. It specifies CASSYRTSGEVHEQYF.

The chain employs TRBV7-2 and TRBJ1-5, with TRBD1 as a possible D gene (6 bases). Germline CDR1 and CDR2: SGHTA and FQGNSA. V was pared by 6 bases and J by 7 bases, with 19 bases between. The CDR3 extends over 15 amino acids. The CDR3 sequence: CASSGIQGEGQPQHF. CDR3 bases: TGTGCCAGCAGTGGAATACAGGGTGAGGGGCAGCCCCAGCATTTT.

The table lists this clone with a count of one. The chain is built from TRBV7-6 and TRBJ2-5, with 7 nucleotides matching TRBD2. The CDR3 consists of 12 residues. CDR1 SGHVS and CDR2 FNYEAQ come from the germline V gene. J was trimmed by 2 bases and V by 8 bases; bases with no gene match: 2. CDR3 in amino acids: CASSGGQETQYF. As DNA, the CDR3 is TGTGCCAGCTCCGGGGGGCAAGAGACCCAGTACTTC.

J is TRBJ1-2 and V is TRBV25-1, with 7 bases identical to TRBD1. V shed 0 bases, J shed 6 bases, and the junction held 13 bases outside the gene matches. The CDR3 runs to 17 residues. Germline CDR1 is MGHDK and CDR2 is SYGVNS. The CDR3 sequence is CASSEYKGARSPDGYTF. CDR3 bases: TGTGCCAGCAGTGAATATAAGGGGGCCAGGTCCCCGGATGGCTACACCTTC.

This chain uses TRBV6-5 with TRBJ2-7; TRBD1 matches 11 bases. This CDR3 region has 15 residues. Losses at the gene ends were 2 bases for V and 4 bases for J; bases not matched to a gene: 4. Per germline, CDR1 MNHEY and CDR2 SVGAGI. The CDR3 DNA sequence: TGTGCCAGCAGTTACGGACAGGGGGCGATGTACGAGCAGTACTTC. Amino acids: CASSYGQGAMYEQYF.

The chain combines TRBV27 with TRBJ1-2; 7 bases line up with TRBD1. This CDR3 has 15 amino acids. Germline-derived CDR1 and CDR2 are MNHEY and SMNVEV (reference sequence). The ends lost 5 bases at V and 4 bases at J; junction bases unmatched: 10. Here the CDR3 reads CASSPIQGQIYGYTF. CDR3 DNA sequence: TGTGCCAGCAGTCCTATTCAGGGACAGATCTATGGCTACACCTTC.

The V and J genes are TRBV18 and TRBJ2-2; D not resolved. Germline CDR1 is KGHSH and CDR2 is LQKENI. CDR3 size: 19 residues. V gave up 6 bases and J gave up 2 bases, with 25 bases separating them. The CDR3 DNA reads TGTGCCAGCTCCCTTACTACTCTTTTAGGTCTGTCAAACACCGGGGAGCTGTTTTTT. This sequence encodes CASSLTTLLGLSNTGELFF.

The J gene is TRBJ2-4, the V gene TRBV14; unclear D gene. Per germline, CDR1 SGHDN and CDR2 FVKESK. V was trimmed by 4 bases and J by 3 bases, leaving 4 bases between them. This CDR3 is 12 amino acids long. The DNA of the CDR3 is TGTGCCAGCAGCCCAGGCAAAAACATTCAGTACTTC. This sequence encodes CASSPGKNIQYF.

The J gene is TRBJ2-1, the V gene TRBV27, with unresolved D. Germline CDR1 and CDR2: MNHEY and SMNVEV (reference sequence). The CDR3 spans 13 residues. V lost 8 bases to trimming and J lost 3 bases, with 11 bases between them. The CDR3 protein is CASGRFIYNEQFF. The DNA for the CDR3 is TGTGCCAGCGGCCGCTTTATCTACAATGAGCAGTTCTTC.

In nucleotides, the CDR3 is TGTGCCATCAGTGAGTCGCCCCTAGGCCGCTACACCTTC. It is translated as CAISESPLGRYTF. The chain links TRBV10-3 to TRBJ1-2, with D unresolved. Germline-derived CDR1 and CDR2 are ENHRY and SYGVKD. The CDR3 has 13 residues. The ends were cut back, 0 bases at V and 9 bases at J, with 11 bases in the middle.

For the CDR3, the DNA is TGTGCCAGCAGCCCACGGGACAGGGGACAAAATTTGGATGAGCAGTTCTTC. This encodes CASSPRDRGQNLDEQFF. The rearrangement joins TRBV9 to TRBJ2-1; 10 nucleotides line up with TRBD1. The germline gives CDR1 SGDLS, CDR2 YYNGEE. V shed 4 bases, J shed 8 bases, and the junction held 15 bases outside the gene matches. The CDR3 runs to 17 residues.

The chain combines TRBV18 with TRBJ1-1, with TRBD1 as a possible D gene (6 bases). The V end lost 3 bases, the J end lost 1 base, and 12 bases lay between the germline ends. Germline CDR1 and CDR2: KGHSH and LQKENI. The CDR3 contains 15 residues. The CDR3 coding sequence is TGTGCCAGCTCACCTCTGTGGACAGAGAACACTGAAGCTTTCTTT. Amino acids: CASSPLWTENTEAFF. Drawing the rest from reference TRBV18 and TRBJ1-1, the complete variable domain is NAGVMQNPRHLVRRRGQEARLRCSPMKGHSHVYWYRQLPEEGLKFMVYLQKENIIDESGMPKERFSAEFPKEGPSILRIQQVVRGDSAAYFCASSPLWTENTEAFFGQGTRLTVV.